The clone carrying this T cell receptor (beta chain) has ten or more counts. Germline-derived CDR1 and CDR2 are DFQATT and SNEGSKA (reference sequence). With 5 bases clipped from V and 4 bases from J, the junction kept 9 bases outside the gene matches. This CDR3 spans 15 amino acids. These data belong to a study of T-cell reconstitution after alpha-beta-depleted transplantation in children. This sample's TCRbeta library carried unique molecular identifier barcodes. MiXCR was run by TCRdb on the PCR reads, yielding one entry per CDR3 protein. This sample has 250,000 to 300,000 distinct CDR3 sequences, with roughly 9.5% found just once.

The source material was PBMCs from the stem cell graft donor, sampled from the stem cell graft. The V gene is TRBV20-1, the J gene TRBJ2-2, with TRBD1 matching 8 bases. This clonotype originated in a human donor who donated a stem cell graft to a child with SCID. The CDR3 reads CSAPQGDRPTGELFF. CDR3 sequence (DNA): TGCAGTGCTCCGCAAGGGGACAGGCCCACCGGGGAGCTGTTTTTT.